The sequence of this T cell receptor (beta chain) was determined in a study of T cells in Graves' hyperthyroidism and ophthalmopathy. There were TCR beta CDR3 regions amplified from RNA transcripts. The HTBI primer set drove a first-round RT-PCR of the TCR CDR3. One entry per CDR3 protein, called by TCRdb with MiXCR from the multiplex PCR reads. The sample has hundreds of thousands of distinct CDR3 sequences; roughly a third are singletons. Per the germline V gene, CDR1 is SGDLS and CDR2 is YYNGEE. V trimming: 4 bases; J trimming: 7 bases; junction bases outside the gene matches: 5. This CDR3 has 15 amino acids. At least ten counts were recorded for this clonotype.

Sequencing input: blood. The chain combines TRBV9 with TRBJ1-6, with 10 bases matching TRBD1. This clonotype was sampled from a woman aged 40 to 50 with Graves' hyperthyroidism. CDR3: CASSRAGQGNSPLHF. The CDR3 region has the DNA TGTGCCAGCAGCCGTGCGGGACAGGGGAATTCACCCCTCCACTTT. Complete variable domain (other parts from reference TRBV9 and TRBJ1-6): DSGVTQTPKHLITATGQRVTLRCSPRSGDLSVYWYQQSLDQGLQFLIQYYNGEERAKGNILERFSAQQFPDLHSELNLSSLELGDSALYFCASSRAGQGNSPLHFGNGTRLTVT.